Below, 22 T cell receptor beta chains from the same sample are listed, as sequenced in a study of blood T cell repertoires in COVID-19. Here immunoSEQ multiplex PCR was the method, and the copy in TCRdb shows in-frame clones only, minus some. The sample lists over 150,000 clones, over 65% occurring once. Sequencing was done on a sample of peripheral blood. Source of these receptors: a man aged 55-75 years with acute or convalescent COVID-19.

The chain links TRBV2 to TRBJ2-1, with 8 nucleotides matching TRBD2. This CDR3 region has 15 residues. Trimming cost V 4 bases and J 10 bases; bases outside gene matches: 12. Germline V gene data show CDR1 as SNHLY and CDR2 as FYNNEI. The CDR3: CASSVTRGDSGEQFF. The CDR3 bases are TGTGCCAGCAGTGTGACGCGGGGGGACTCAGGCGAGCAGTTCTTC. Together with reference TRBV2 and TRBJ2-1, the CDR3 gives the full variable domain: EPEVTQTPSHQVTQMGQEVILRCVPISNHLYFYWYRQILGQKVEFLVSFYNNEISEKSEIFDDQFSVERPDGSNFTLKIRSTKLEDSAMYFCASSVTRGDSGEQFFGPGTRLTVL.

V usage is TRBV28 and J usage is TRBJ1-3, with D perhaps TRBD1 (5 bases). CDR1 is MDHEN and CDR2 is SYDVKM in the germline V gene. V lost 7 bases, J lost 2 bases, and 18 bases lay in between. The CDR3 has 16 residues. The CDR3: CASILGGGFTGNTIYF. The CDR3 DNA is TGTGCCAGCATCCTTGGGGGAGGTTTTACTGGAAACACCATATATTTT.

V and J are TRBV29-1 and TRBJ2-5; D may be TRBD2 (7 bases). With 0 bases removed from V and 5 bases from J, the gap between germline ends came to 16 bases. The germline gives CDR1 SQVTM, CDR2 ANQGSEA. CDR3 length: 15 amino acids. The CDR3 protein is CSVEEGGGGLETQYF. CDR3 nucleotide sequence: TGCAGCGTTGAAGAAGGGGGAGGGGGTCTGGAGACCCAGTACTTC.

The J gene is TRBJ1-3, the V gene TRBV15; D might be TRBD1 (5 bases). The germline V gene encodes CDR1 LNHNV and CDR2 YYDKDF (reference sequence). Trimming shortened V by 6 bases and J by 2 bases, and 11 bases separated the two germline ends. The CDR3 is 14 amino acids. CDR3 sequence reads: CATSPDRAGNTIYF. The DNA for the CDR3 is TGTGCCACCAGTCCCGACAGAGCTGGAAACACCATATATTTT.

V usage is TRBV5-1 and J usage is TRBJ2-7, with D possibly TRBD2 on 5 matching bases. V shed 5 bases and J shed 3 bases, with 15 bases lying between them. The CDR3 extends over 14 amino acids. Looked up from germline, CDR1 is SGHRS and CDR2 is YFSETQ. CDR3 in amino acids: CASRQDSNYYEQYF. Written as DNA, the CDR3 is TGCGCCAGCAGGCAGGACTCTAACTACTACGAGCAGTACTTC.

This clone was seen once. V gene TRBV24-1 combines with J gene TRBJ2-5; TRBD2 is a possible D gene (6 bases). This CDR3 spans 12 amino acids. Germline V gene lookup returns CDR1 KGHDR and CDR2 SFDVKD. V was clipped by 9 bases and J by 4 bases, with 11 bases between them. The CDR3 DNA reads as TGTGCCACCTCCGGTAGCGGAGAGACCCAGTACTTC. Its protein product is CATSGSGETQYF.

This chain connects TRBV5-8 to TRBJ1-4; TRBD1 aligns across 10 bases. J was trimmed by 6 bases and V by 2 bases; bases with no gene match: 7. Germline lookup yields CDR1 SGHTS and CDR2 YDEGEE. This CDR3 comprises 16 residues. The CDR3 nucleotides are TGTGCCAGCAGCTTTCCCAGACAGGGGGCTCATGAAAAACTGTTTTTT. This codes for CASSFPRQGAHEKLFF.

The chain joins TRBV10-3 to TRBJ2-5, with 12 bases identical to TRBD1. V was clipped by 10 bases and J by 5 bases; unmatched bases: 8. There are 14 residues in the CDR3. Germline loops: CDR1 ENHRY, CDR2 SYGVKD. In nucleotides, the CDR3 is TGTGCCACGGCCGGGACAGGGGGCGAGGAGACCCAGTACTTC. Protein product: CATAGTGGEETQYF.

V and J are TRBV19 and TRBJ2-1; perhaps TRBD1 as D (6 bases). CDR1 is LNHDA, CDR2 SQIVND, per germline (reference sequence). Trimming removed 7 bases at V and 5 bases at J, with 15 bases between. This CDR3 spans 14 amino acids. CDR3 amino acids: CASTWGPSDNEQFF. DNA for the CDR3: TGTGCCAGTACTTGGGGGCCATCCGACAATGAGCAGTTCTTC.

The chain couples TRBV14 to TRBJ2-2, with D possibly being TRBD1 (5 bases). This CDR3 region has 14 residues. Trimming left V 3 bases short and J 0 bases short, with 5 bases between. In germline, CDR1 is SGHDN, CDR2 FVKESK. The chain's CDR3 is CASSQTANTGELFF. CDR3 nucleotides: TGTGCCAGCAGCCAGACAGCGAACACCGGGGAGCTGTTTTTT.

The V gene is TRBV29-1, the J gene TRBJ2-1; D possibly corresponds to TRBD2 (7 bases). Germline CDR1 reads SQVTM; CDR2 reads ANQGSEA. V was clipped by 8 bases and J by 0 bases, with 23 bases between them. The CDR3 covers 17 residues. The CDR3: CSIGGGDRKSSYNEQFF. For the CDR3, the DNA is TGCAGCATCGGAGGGGGGGACCGAAAGAGCTCCTACAATGAGCAGTTCTTC.

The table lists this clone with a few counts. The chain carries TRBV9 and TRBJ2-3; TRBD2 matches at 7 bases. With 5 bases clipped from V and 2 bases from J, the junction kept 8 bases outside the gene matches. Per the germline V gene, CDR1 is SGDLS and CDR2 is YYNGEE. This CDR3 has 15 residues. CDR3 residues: CASRSLAAVTDTQYF. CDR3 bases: TGTGCCAGCAGGAGCCTAGCGGCGGTCACAGATACGCAGTATTTT.

The CDR3 reads CASSLGDRLNYGYTF. The CDR3 DNA follows: TGTGCCAGCAGCTTAGGTGACAGACTGAACTATGGCTACACCTTC. The V and J genes are TRBV7-2 and TRBJ1-2; possibly TRBD1 for D (5 bases). The germline gives CDR1 SGHTA, CDR2 FQGNSA. Between the trimmed V and J ends, which lost 1 base and 2 bases, there was a span of 11 bases. The length of the CDR3 is 15 residues.

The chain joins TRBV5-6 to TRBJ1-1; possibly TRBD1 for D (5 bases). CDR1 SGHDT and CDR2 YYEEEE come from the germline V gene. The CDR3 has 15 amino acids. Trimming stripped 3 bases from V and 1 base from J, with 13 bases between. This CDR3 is CASSSQGWGNTEAFF. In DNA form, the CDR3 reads TGTGCCAGCAGCTCTCAGGGCTGGGGGAACACTGAAGCTTTCTTT.

CDR3 sequence: CSEQGALADTQYF. CDR3 DNA: TGCAGCGAACAGGGGGCTTTGGCAGATACGCAGTATTTT. The J gene is TRBJ2-3, the V gene TRBV29-1, with TRBD1 matching over 9 bases. The germline V gene encodes CDR1 SQVTM and CDR2 ANQGSEA. This CDR3 is built from 13 residues. Losses at the gene ends were 7 bases for V and 4 bases for J; bases not matched to a gene: 6.

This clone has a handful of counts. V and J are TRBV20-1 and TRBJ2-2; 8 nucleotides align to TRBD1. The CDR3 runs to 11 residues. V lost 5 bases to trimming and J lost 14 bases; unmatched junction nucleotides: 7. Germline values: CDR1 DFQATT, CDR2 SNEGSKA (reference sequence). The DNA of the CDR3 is TGCAGTGCTTCTCGACAGGGGCCCCTGTTTTTT. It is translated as CSASRQGPLFF.

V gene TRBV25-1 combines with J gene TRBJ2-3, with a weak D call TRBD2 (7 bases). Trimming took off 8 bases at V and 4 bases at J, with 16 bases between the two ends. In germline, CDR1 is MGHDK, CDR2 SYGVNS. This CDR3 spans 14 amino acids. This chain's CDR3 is CASEHGGGPDTQYF. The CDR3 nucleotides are TGTGCCAGCGAGCATGGGGGGGGGCCAGATACGCAGTATTTT.

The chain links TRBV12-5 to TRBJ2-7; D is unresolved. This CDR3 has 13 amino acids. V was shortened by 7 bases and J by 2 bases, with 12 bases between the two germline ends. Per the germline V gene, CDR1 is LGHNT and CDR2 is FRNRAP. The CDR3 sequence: CASVRGLAYEQYF. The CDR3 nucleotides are TGTGCTAGTGTCCGCGGATTAGCCTACGAGCAGTACTTC.

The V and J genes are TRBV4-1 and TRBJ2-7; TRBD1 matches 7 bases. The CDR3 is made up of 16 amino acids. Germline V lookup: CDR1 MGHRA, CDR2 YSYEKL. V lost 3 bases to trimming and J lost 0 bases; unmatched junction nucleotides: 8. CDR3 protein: CASSHAGQASSYEQYF. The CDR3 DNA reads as TGCGCCAGCAGCCACGCTGGACAGGCCAGCTCCTACGAGCAGTACTTC.

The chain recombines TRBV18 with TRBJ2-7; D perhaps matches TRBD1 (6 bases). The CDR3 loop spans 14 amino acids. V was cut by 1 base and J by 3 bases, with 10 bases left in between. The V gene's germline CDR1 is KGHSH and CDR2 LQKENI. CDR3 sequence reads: CASSPQSRGYEQYF. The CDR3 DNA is TGTGCCAGCTCACCACAGAGCAGGGGCTACGAGCAGTACTTC.

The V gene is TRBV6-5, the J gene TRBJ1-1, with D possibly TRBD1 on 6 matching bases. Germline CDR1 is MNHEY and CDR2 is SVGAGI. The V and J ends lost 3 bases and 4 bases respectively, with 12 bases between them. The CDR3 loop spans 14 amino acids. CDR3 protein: CASSYSKGGTEAFF. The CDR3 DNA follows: TGTGCCAGCAGTTATTCTAAAGGGGGCACTGAAGCTTTCTTT.

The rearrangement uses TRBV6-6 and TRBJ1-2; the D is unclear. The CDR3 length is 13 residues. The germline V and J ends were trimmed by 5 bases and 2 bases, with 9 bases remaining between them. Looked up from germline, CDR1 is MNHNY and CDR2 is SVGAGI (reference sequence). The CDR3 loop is CASSLSGNYGYTF. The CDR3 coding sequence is TGTGCCAGCAGTCTCTCCGGGAACTATGGCTACACCTTC.